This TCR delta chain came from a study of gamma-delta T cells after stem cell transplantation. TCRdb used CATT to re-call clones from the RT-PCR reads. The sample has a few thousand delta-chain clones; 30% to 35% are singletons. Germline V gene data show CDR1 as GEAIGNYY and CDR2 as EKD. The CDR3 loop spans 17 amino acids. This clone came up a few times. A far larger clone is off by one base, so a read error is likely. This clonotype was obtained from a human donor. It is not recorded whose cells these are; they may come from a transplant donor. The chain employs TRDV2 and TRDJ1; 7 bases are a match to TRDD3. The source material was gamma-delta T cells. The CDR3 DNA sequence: TGTGCCCGTGACACCGTACTTCTGGGGGCTAACACCGATAAACTCATCTTT. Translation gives CARDTVLLGANTDKLIF.